This TCR beta chain emerged from a study of T-cell memory formation after mild COVID-19. Study summary: TCR clusters showed largely donor specificity.

Study-level findings and limits: Among clones contracting day 15 to 85, CD4/CD8 was balanced, whereas later expanders leaned CD4+. The finding that pre-infection memory included some responding clones suggested that cross-reactive memory joined.

On this clonotype: Its antigen is not known.

A single record per CDR3 protein comes from TCRdb applying MiXCR to the 5' RACE reads. The sample includes about 400,000 distinct CDR3 sequences, less than 25% of them seen just once. Germline-derived CDR1 and CDR2 are MNHEY and SVGEGT. The CDR3 contains 14 residues. V shed 3 bases, J shed 11 bases, and the junction held 11 bases outside the gene matches. The J gene is TRBJ2-7, the V gene TRBV6-2 or TRBV6-3; 9 bases line up with TRBD2. The specimen was PBMCs or a T cell subset sorted from them (not recorded which). The receptor was derived from an adult woman who had mild COVID-19 (a few samples of this study predate the infection). Cell type and time point are not known. The CDR3 DNA reads as TGTGCCAGCAGTTATGCGGGAGGGCCTTCGATTAAGTACTTC. Protein: CASSYAGGPSIKYF.